Presented here are 10 T cell receptor beta chains from one specimen sequenced in a study of blood T cell repertoires in COVID-19. Measured with immunoSEQ multiplex PCR; TCRdb has only the in-frame clones, and not every one. The sample includes roughly 36,000 clones, approximately 85% of them seen just once. The sample consisted of peripheral blood. The receptors here all came from a man in his sixties with active COVID-19.

V usage is TRBV5-4 and J usage is TRBJ2-1; 9 nucleotides agree with TRBD2. The V segment lost 3 bases and the J segment 9 bases; nucleotides outside the gene matches: 10. The CDR3 runs 15 residues. Germline V lookup: CDR1 SGHNT, CDR2 YYREEE (reference sequence). CDR3 nucleotide sequence: TGTGCCAGCAGCTCCCTTGGAGCGGGAGGTCCTGAGCAGTTCTTC. It yields the protein CASSSLGAGGPEQFF. The variable domain in full, completed from reference TRBV5-4 and TRBJ2-1, reads ETGVTQSPTHLIKTRGQQVTLRCSSQSGHNTVSWYQQALGQGPQFIFQYYREEENGRGNFPPRFSGLQFPNYSSELNVNALELDDSALYLCASSSLGAGGPEQFFGPGTRLTVL.

The chain joins TRBV19 to TRBJ2-3, with D tentatively TRBD1 (6 bases). The CDR3 length is 15 residues. Germline V gives CDR1 LNHDA, CDR2 SQIVND (reference sequence). V lost 3 bases, J lost 4 bases, and 14 bases lay in between. The CDR3 region has the DNA TGTGCCAGTAGTATGGGGGCCCGGCTGTCAGATACGCAGTATTTT. Protein product: CASSMGARLSDTQYF.

This chain joins TRBV7-2 and TRBJ1-1; a possible D gene is TRBD1 (5 bases). Trimming took 7 bases from V and 3 from J, leaving 12 bases between them. The CDR3 contains 13 residues. Germline CDR1 reads SGHTA; CDR2 reads FQGNSA. The CDR3 sequence: CASNPQGYTEAFF. As DNA, the CDR3 is TGTGCCAGCAATCCGCAGGGCTACACTGAAGCTTTCTTT.

The chain recombines TRBV3-1 (or the pseudogene TRBV3-2) with TRBJ2-1; 12 bases are a match to TRBD2. The germline gives CDR1 LGHDT, CDR2 YNNKEL (reference sequence). The CDR3 has 14 amino acids. Unmatched junction bases numbered 2, after V lost 1 base and J lost 10 bases. The CDR3 DNA is TGTGCCAGCAGCCAAGCGACTAGCGGGAGAGAGCAGTTCTTC. Amino acid sequence: CASSQATSGREQFF.

The chain recombines TRBV5-8 with TRBJ2-3; D may be TRBD2 (6 bases). This CDR3 spans 15 amino acids. Germline V gene data show CDR1 as SGHTS and CDR2 as YDEGEE. V lost 4 bases to trimming and J lost 0 bases, with 12 bases between them. The CDR3 sequence: CASSRTGTSTDTQYF. CDR3 bases: TGTGCCAGCAGCCGGACCGGGACTAGCACAGATACGCAGTATTTT.

The CDR3 region has the DNA TGTGCCAGCAGCTTATCCACTAGCGGGAAACGGGGCCAAGAGACCCAGTACTTC. As protein: CASSLSTSGKRGQETQYF. The chain links TRBV7-7 to TRBJ2-5, with 10 nucleotides matching TRBD2. Germline assignment: CDR1 SSHAT and CDR2 FNYEAQ (reference sequence). V trimming: 2 bases; J trimming: 1 base; junction bases outside the gene matches: 10. The CDR3 spans 18 residues.

This clone was counted between two and nine times. The chain recombines TRBV29-1 with TRBJ2-5, with D perhaps TRBD2 (6 bases). This CDR3 has 11 amino acids. Trimming shortened V by 7 bases and J by 2 bases, and 8 bases separated the two germline ends. CDR1 and CDR2 from the germline V gene are SQVTM and ANQGSEA. For the CDR3, the DNA is TGCAGCGGTGGACTACAAGAGACCCAGTACTTC. Protein: CSGGLQETQYF.

The V gene is TRBV6-5, the J gene TRBJ2-7; 10 bases map to TRBD2. The CDR3 sequence is 15 residues long. Per germline, CDR1 MNHEY and CDR2 SVGAGI. V shed 1 base, J shed 3 bases, and the junction held 3 bases outside the gene matches. The CDR3 spells CASSYLAGGNYEQYV. The CDR3 DNA follows: TGTGCCAGCAGTTACTTAGCGGGAGGCAACTACGAGCAGTACGTC.

The rearrangement joins TRBV6-6 to TRBJ2-7; D is undetermined. Trimming stripped 1 base from V and 6 bases from J, with 10 bases between. The CDR3 loop spans 13 amino acids. Germline V lookup: CDR1 MNHNY, CDR2 SVGAGI (reference sequence). CDR3 DNA: TGTGCCAGCAGTTACTACGGTTCGGGCGAGCAGTACGTC. This sequence encodes CASSYYGSGEQYV.

The V gene is TRBV5-6, the J gene TRBJ2-2; 12 bases are a match to TRBD2. In germline, CDR1 is SGHDT, CDR2 YYEEEE. The CDR3 covers 15 residues. The ends lost 4 bases at V and 5 bases at J; junction bases unmatched: 3. The CDR3 region is CASSPSGRGTGELFF. DNA for the CDR3: TGTGCCAGCAGCCCTAGCGGGAGGGGGACCGGGGAGCTGTTTTTT.